The T cell receptor beta chain under discussion was sequenced for a study of blood T cell repertoires in COVID-19 (dated by TCRdb to about 2020). About the full investigation: Samples covering the acute and convalescent phases of COVID-19 were provided by collaborators in the United States, Italy and Spain. The material from the prospective study consisted of cDNA or gDNA derived from T cells, B-cell-depleted T cells, or PBMCs. Deeply sampled blood TCRbeta repertoires from subjects exposed to, actively infected with, or recovered from COVID-19 were included in the dataset. The repertoires were made available in a free public database intended to serve as a resource for research on the immune response to SARS-CoV-2. The samples were drawn from two sources: the first 160 participants of the ongoing ImmuneRACE study, and 1,000 to 1,500 subjects contributed by 6 global collaborators. A de-identified subject ID, COVID-19 status, age in years and sex were almost always included in the sample metadata. Where HLA class I and class II types were available, the types were taken from metadata supplied by the sample provider, not from assay-based typing. What the research found in general, with its limitations: How much clinical and demographic metadata was included differed by source and by participant, and the metadata was provided uncurated.

TCRbeta CDR3 regions were amplified from genomic DNA by means of the immunoSEQ Assay, a bias-controlled multiplex PCR. The authors processed their data as follows. The number of nucleated cells in each sample was estimated from the amplification of reference gene primers within the assay. To quantify the absolute abundance of each unique TCRbeta CDR3 rearrangement, sequence reads were collapsed and filtered. For each sample, productive Simpson clonality was calculated by taking the square root of Simpson's diversity index across productive rearrangements. TCRdb provides this immuneACCESS table in a form limited to in-frame rearrangements. Some clones are lacking; in checked studies, under half of them reflect an unresolved V gene, and why the rest are absent is not known. For V, J and clone size, that table is used; D and trimming come from the DNA. This sample is represented by 95,000 or so clones; around 87% of them were singletons. In total, the top ten clones hold approximately 17% of the sample.

CDR1 and CDR2 are read off the germline V gene (reference sequence) as MNHNY and SVGAGI. The cysteine opens and the phenylalanine closes a CDR3 of 16 amino acids. Solely the CDR3 DNA is kept, with 48 bases framed from the first base. Germline trimming amounts to 2 bases on V and 7 bases on J, with 10 as the count of junction bases outside the gene matches. Comment on this clone: Its antigen target is currently unknown. Base qualities are not provided; no much larger clone lies one nucleotide away.

Collaborating institutions collected whole blood in K2EDTA tubes following their own protocols. Collaborator samples were shipped for TCRbeta analysis as frozen whole blood, isolated PBMCs, or DNA extracted from either sample type. This sequence was found in a human donor in a cohort sampled during active COVID-19. The rearrangement combines TRBV6-6 with TRBJ2-1, and 8 junction bases match TRBD1. Sequencing input: peripheral blood. Here the CDR3 is given as CASSYSWGTGKNEQFF. The nucleotide sequence is given as TGTGCCAGCAGTTACAGTTGGGGGACAGGAAAGAATGAGCAGTTCTTC.